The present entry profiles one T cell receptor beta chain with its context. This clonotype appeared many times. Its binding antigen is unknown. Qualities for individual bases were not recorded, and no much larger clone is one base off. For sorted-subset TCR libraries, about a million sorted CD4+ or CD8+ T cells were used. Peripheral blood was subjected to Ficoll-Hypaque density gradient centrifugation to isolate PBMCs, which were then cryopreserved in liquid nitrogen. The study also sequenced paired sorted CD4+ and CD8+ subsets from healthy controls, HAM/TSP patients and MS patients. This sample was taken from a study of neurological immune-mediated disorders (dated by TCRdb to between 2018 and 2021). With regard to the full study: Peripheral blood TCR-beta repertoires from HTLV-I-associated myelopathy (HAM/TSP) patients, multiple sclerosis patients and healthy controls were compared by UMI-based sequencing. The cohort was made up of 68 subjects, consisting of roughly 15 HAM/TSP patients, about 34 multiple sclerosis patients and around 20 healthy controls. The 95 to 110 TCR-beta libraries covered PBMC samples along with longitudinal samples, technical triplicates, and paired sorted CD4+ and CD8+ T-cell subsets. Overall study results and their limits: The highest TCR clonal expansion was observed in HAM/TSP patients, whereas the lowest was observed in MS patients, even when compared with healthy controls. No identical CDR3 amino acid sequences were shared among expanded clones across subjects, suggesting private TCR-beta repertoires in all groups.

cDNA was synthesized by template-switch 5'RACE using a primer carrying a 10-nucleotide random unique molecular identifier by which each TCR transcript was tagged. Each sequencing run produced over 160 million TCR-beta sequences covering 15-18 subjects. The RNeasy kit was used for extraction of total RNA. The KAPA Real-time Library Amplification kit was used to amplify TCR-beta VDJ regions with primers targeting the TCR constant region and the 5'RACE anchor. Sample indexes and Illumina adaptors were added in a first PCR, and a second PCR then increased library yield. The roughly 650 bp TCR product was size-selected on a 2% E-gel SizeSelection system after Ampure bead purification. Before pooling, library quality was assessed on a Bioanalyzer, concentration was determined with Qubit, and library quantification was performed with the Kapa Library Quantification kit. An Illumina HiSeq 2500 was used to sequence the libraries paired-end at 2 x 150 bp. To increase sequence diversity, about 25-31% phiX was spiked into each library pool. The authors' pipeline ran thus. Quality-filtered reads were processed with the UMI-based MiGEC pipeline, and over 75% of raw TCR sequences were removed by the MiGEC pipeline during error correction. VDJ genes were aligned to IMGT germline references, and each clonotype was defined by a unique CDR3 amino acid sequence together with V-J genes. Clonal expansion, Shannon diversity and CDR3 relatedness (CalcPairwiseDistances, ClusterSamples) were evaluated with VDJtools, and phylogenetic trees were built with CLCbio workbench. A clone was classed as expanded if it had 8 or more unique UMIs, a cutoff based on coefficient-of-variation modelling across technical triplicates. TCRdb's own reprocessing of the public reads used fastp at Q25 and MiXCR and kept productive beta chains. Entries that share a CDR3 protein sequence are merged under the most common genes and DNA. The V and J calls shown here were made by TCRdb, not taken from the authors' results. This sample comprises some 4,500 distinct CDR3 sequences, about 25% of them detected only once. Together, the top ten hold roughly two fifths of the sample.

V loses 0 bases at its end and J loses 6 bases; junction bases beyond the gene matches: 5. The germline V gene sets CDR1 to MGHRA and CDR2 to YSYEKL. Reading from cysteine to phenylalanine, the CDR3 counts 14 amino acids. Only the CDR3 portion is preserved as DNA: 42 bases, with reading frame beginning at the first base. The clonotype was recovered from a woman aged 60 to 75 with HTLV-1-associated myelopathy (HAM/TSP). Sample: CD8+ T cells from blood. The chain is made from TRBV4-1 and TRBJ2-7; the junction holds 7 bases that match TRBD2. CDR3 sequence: CASSQENRGVEQYF. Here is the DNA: TGCGCCAGCAGCCAAGAGAATCGGGGGGTCGAGCAGTACTTC.